A single sample is the source of the 30 T cell receptor beta chains below, sequenced in a study of Graves' ophthalmopathy and Graves' hyperthyroidism. TCR beta CDR3 regions were amplified from RNA transcripts. The library came from an HTBI-primed first-round RT-PCR and a second-round multiplex PCR. TCRdb called the multiplex PCR reads again in MiXCR, with one record for every CDR3 protein. Of around 340,000 distinct CDR3 sequences listed, roughly 17% are singletons. The specimen was peripheral blood. Receptors originate from an adult man with Graves' ophthalmopathy.

This clonotype came up many times. The chain links TRBV2 to TRBJ1-6; no clear D. V was cut by 5 bases and J by 8 bases, with 10 bases left in between. CDR1 is SNHLY, CDR2 FYNNEI, per germline. The CDR3 covers 13 residues. CDR3 protein: CASSTETDSPLHF. The CDR3 nucleotides are TGTGCCAGCAGTACCGAAACGGATTCACCCCTCCACTTT.

This clonotype was picked up many times. This rearrangement joins TRBV9 to TRBJ2-2; TRBD1 aligns across 9 bases. The CDR3 is made up of 16 amino acids. V lost 4 bases to trimming and J lost 6 bases; unmatched junction nucleotides: 10. Germline assignment: CDR1 SGDLS and CDR2 YYNGEE. As DNA, the CDR3 is TGTGCCAGCAGCCAATGGGACAGGGCCTACGCCGGGGAGCTGTTTTTT. This gives the protein CASSQWDRAYAGELFF.

This clonotype has a count of ten or more. This chain joins TRBV11-1 and TRBJ2-4; 10 nucleotides align to TRBD1. The V gene end was trimmed by 5 bases and the J gene end by 9 bases; junction bases not matched to a gene: 13. CDR1 and CDR2 (germline): SGHAT, FQDESV (reference sequence). CDR3 length: 16 residues. This CDR3 reads CASSIHPGQGNFIQYF. The CDR3 DNA sequence: TGTGCCAGCAGCATACATCCGGGACAGGGGAACTTCATTCAGTACTTC.

This clonotype was recorded a few times. One end of the junction is discordant with germline, which a read error may explain. The J gene is TRBJ2-4, the V gene TRBV5-1; the match to TRBD2 covers 9 bases. CDR3 length: 17 amino acids. Germline CDR1 and CDR2: SGHRS and YFSETQ. The CDR3 region has the DNA TGCGCCTGCAGCCCGGGGGTTCTAGCGGGGTCCAAAAACATTCAGTACTTC. Amino acid sequence: CACSPGVLAGSKNIQYF.

The rearrangement links TRBV5-1 to TRBJ2-2; tentative D call: TRBD1 (6 bases). The V gene lost 0 bases and the J gene lost 3 bases, with 12 bases spanning the gap. This CDR3 spans 16 amino acids. The germline gives CDR1 SGHRS, CDR2 YFSETQ. The CDR3 loop reads CASSLGTELYTGELFF. CDR3 in DNA: TGCGCCAGCAGCTTGGGGACAGAGTTATACACCGGGGAGCTGTTTTTT. The whole variable domain, remainder taken from reference TRBV5-1 and TRBJ2-2, is KAGVTQTPRYLIKTRGQQVTLSCSPISGHRSVSWYQQTPGQGLQFLFEYFSETQRNKGNFPGRFSGRQFSNSRSEMNVSTLELGDSALYLCASSLGTELYTGELFFGEGSRLTVL.

This clonotype was recorded at least ten times. The V call is TRBV6-2 or TRBV6-3, the J call TRBJ2-7; D is unclear. The V gene lost 2 bases and the J gene lost 3 bases, with 11 bases spanning the gap. The CDR3 covers 14 residues. The germline gives CDR1 MNHEY, CDR2 SVGEGT. This CDR3 is CASSYAGVFYEQYF. The CDR3 nucleotides are TGTGCCAGCAGTTACGCTGGGGTATTCTACGAGCAGTACTTC.

This clonotype was observed many times. The chain joins TRBV28 to TRBJ2-5, with TRBD1 identical over 7 bases. Germline CDR1 reads MDHEN; CDR2 reads SYDVKM. Trimming took 2 bases from V and 2 from J; bases not matched to a gene: 5. The CDR3 runs 15 residues. CDR3 sequence: CASSLGGRGQETQYF. The DNA of the CDR3 is TGTGCCAGCAGTTTAGGCGGCAGGGGGCAAGAGACCCAGTACTTC.

This rearrangement joins TRBV29-1 to TRBJ2-5, with TRBD1 as a possible D gene (5 bases). The CDR3 runs to 14 residues. V lost 2 bases and J 3 bases, leaving 13 bases between the germline ends. Germline V gene lookup returns CDR1 SQVTM and CDR2 ANQGSEA. The CDR3 region has the DNA TGCAGCGTTGAACCCAGGGCATTCGAAGAGACCCAGTACTTC. Translated, it gives CSVEPRAFEETQYF.

This clonotype appeared many times. This chain joins TRBV28 and TRBJ1-1; D call uncertain. Looked up from germline, CDR1 is MDHEN and CDR2 is SYDVKM. V lost 8 bases to trimming and J lost 10 bases, with 20 bases between them. This CDR3 region has 13 residues. The CDR3, as DNA: TGTGCCAGCCACGCCGTTAGACAAGAGGGAGCTTTCTTT. It codes for CASHAVRQEGAFF. The full variable domain, its missing parts supplied by reference TRBV28 and TRBJ1-1, is DVKVTQSSRYLVKRTGEKVFLECVQDMDHENMFWYRQDPGLGLRLIYFSYDVKMKEKGDIPEGYSVSREKKERFSLILESASTNQTSMYLCASHAVRQEGAFFGQGTRLTVV.

This chain connects TRBV20-1 to TRBJ2-5; D gene ambiguous. The CDR3 consists of 13 residues. Germline V gives CDR1 DFQATT, CDR2 SNEGSKA (reference sequence). V dropped 3 bases and J dropped 5 bases, with 13 bases sitting between them. CDR3 loop: CSASKGRAETQYF. In DNA form, the CDR3 reads TGCAGTGCTAGTAAAGGCCGGGCGGAGACCCAGTACTTC.

The chain links TRBV11-1 to TRBJ2-7; TRBD2 matches at 9 bases. CDR3 length equals 17 residues. The V segment lost 5 bases and the J segment 0 bases; nucleotides outside the gene matches: 11. Looked up from germline, CDR1 is SGHAT and CDR2 is FQDESV (reference sequence). The CDR3 coding sequence is TGTGCCAGCAGCCCCCCGGCGGGAGGGTGGGACTCCTACGAGCAGTACTTC. Translated: CASSPPAGGWDSYEQYF.

The chain combines TRBV30 with TRBJ1-2, with a weak D call TRBD1 (5 bases). V was pared by 4 bases and J by 0 bases, with 21 bases between. Germline V CDR1 and CDR2: GTSNPN, SVGIG (reference sequence). The CDR3 is 17 residues long. The CDR3 reads CAWTHAKTVTPNYGYTF. As DNA, the CDR3 is TGTGCCTGGACCCACGCCAAGACAGTAACTCCTAACTATGGCTACACCTTC.

This clonotype came up once. The chain combines TRBV6-4 with TRBJ2-6; tentatively, D is TRBD1 (5 bases). CDR1 MRHNA and CDR2 SNTAGT come from the germline V gene. The V gene lost 4 bases and the J gene lost 2 bases, with 6 bases spanning the gap. The CDR3 contains 14 residues. This chain's CDR3 is CASSVGAGANVLTF. CDR3 DNA sequence: TGTGCCAGCAGTGTAGGGGCTGGGGCCAACGTCCTGACTTTC.

This clonotype was found many times. V usage is TRBV3-1 and J usage is TRBJ1-1; D is undetermined. Trimming cost V 3 bases and J 7 bases, with 9 bases left between them. In germline, CDR1 is LGHDT, CDR2 YNNKEL (reference sequence). This CDR3 comprises 12 residues. Here the CDR3 DNA reads TGTGCCAGCAGCCATTACACCTTTGAAGCTTTCTTT. Encoded protein: CASSHYTFEAFF. Supplemented by reference TRBV3-1 and TRBJ1-1, the full variable domain reads DTAVSQTPKYLVTQMGNDKSIKCEQNLGHDTMYWYKQDSKKFLKIMFSYNNKELIINETVPNRFSPKSPDKAHLNLHINSLELGDSAVYFCASSHYTFEAFFGQGTRLTVV.

CDR3 in amino acids: CAISEANEAFF. The CDR3 nucleotides are TGTGCCATCAGTGAGGCCAATGAAGCTTTCTTT. V usage is TRBV10-3 and J usage is TRBJ1-1, with D uncertain. The V gene lost 2 bases and the J gene lost 7 bases, with 5 bases spanning the gap. Germline V lookup: CDR1 ENHRY, CDR2 SYGVKD. The CDR3 consists of 11 residues.

The chain joins TRBV28 to TRBJ1-1; D gene ambiguous. The V gene's germline CDR1 is MDHEN and CDR2 SYDVKM. The CDR3 is 15 residues long. Trimming shortened V by 5 bases and J by 1 base, and 14 bases separated the two germline ends. As DNA, the CDR3 is TGTGCCAGCAGTCCGTCGTGGTGGCAGAACACTGAAGCTTTCTTT. It is translated as CASSPSWWQNTEAFF.

This rearrangement joins TRBV6-4 to TRBJ2-7; maybe TRBD2 (6 bases). V lost 5 bases to trimming and J lost 5 bases, with 10 bases between them. Per the germline V gene, CDR1 is MRHNA and CDR2 is SNTAGT. The CDR3 totals 12 residues. The CDR3 spells CASSSDYHEQYF. CDR3 coding DNA: TGTGCCAGCAGTTCGGACTATCACGAGCAGTACTTC.

This clonotype was seen ten or more times. This rearrangement joins TRBV29-1 to TRBJ2-2, with D uncertain. CDR3 length equals 13 residues. Looked up from germline, CDR1 is SQVTM and CDR2 is ANQGSEA. V was pared by 7 bases and J by 2 bases, with 11 bases between. The CDR3 protein is CSATDTNTGELFF. CDR3 in DNA: TGCAGCGCTACCGACACAAACACCGGGGAGCTGTTTTTT.

This clonotype was recorded many times. The CDR3 protein is CASSIADRNNYEQYF. In nucleotides, the CDR3 is TGTGCCAGTAGTATAGCCGACAGGAACAACTACGAGCAGTACTTC. This chain connects TRBV19 to TRBJ2-7, with a tentative D call TRBD1 (6 bases). The CDR3 is made up of 15 amino acids. Trimming shortened V by 1 base and J by 3 bases, and 13 bases separated the two germline ends. CDR1 LNHDA and CDR2 SQIVND come from the germline V gene (reference sequence).

Ten or more counts support this clonotype. V usage is TRBV7-8 and J usage is TRBJ1-1, with D perhaps TRBD1 (5 bases). Deletions cut 1 base from V and 3 bases from J, with 12 bases between. CDR3 length equals 15 residues. CDR1 and CDR2 from the germline V gene are SGHVS and FQNEAQ. CDR3 residues: CASSLVYRRDTEAFF. CDR3 DNA sequence: TGTGCCAGCAGCTTAGTTTACAGGAGGGACACTGAAGCTTTCTTT.

This clonotype came up many times. J is TRBJ2-4 and V is TRBV2; 7 positions match TRBD1. CDR1 and CDR2 from the germline V gene are SNHLY and FYNNEI. This CDR3 has 14 residues. V was pared by 2 bases and J by 4 bases, with 2 bases of the junction left unmatched. The CDR3 loop is CASSEIRGKNIQYF. In nucleotides, the CDR3 is TGTGCCAGCAGTGAAATCAGGGGGAAAAACATTCAGTACTTC.

This clonotype was seen many times. CDR3 in amino acids: CASSQTSSGTQYF. The DNA for the CDR3 is TGTGCCAGCAGCCAGACTAGCTCTGGGACCCAGTACTTC. This rearrangement joins TRBV9 to TRBJ2-5, with 7 positions matching TRBD2. Germline trimming cut 4 bases from V and 7 bases from J; bases unmatched to any gene: 7. This CDR3 has 13 residues. The germline V gene has CDR1 SGDLS and CDR2 YYNGEE. Full variable domain (rest looked up from reference TRBV9 and TRBJ2-5): DSGVTQTPKHLITATGQRVTLRCSPRSGDLSVYWYQQSLDQGLQFLIQYYNGEERAKGNILERFSAQQFPDLHSELNLSSLELGDSALYFCASSQTSSGTQYFGPGTRLLVL.

This clonotype showed up many times. The chain joins TRBV6-2 or TRBV6-3 to TRBJ1-5; D is ambiguous. CDR3 length: 12 amino acids. Trimming took 6 bases from V and 9 from J, leaving 12 bases between them. Germline CDR1 and CDR2: MNHEY and SVGEGT. CDR3 sequence: CASSGELGPQHF. In DNA, the CDR3 is TGTGCCAGCAGCGGGGAGTTAGGGCCCCAGCATTTT.

Many counts were recorded for this clonotype. V gene TRBV15 combines with J gene TRBJ1-2; D uncertain. Germline V CDR1 and CDR2: LNHNV, YYDKDF (reference sequence). Trimming pared 5 bases from V and 4 bases from J, leaving 17 bases between. The CDR3 runs to 15 residues. This CDR3 is CATSEDGGISYGYTF. DNA for the CDR3: TGTGCCACCAGCGAAGATGGAGGGATCAGCTATGGCTACACCTTC.

Many counts were recorded for this clonotype. The chain employs TRBV7-2 and TRBJ1-1; no reliable D call. This CDR3 spans 15 amino acids. Germline-derived CDR1 and CDR2 are SGHTA and FQGNSA. V was pared by 6 bases and J by 5 bases, with 19 bases between. This chain's CDR3 is CASRPRLLRRTEAFF. CDR3 nucleotides: TGTGCCAGCAGACCTCGACTTCTTAGGAGGACTGAAGCTTTCTTT.

This clonotype was seen many times. The CDR3 coding sequence is TGTGCCAGCAGTGAAAATTTAGAGACCCAGTACTTC. It translates to CASSENLETQYF. The rearrangement uses TRBV25-1 and TRBJ2-5; D is uncertain. The CDR3 has 12 amino acids. Germline V lookup: CDR1 MGHDK, CDR2 SYGVNS. V was trimmed by 2 bases and J by 4 bases, leaving 5 bases between them.

The rearrangement joins TRBV27 to TRBJ2-7, with D tentatively TRBD2 (6 bases). V lost 4 bases, J lost 7 bases, and 17 bases lay in between. This CDR3 has 14 residues. The germline V gene encodes CDR1 MNHEY and CDR2 SMNVEV (reference sequence). The CDR3 loop reads CASSSTSRPREQYF. In DNA form, the CDR3 reads TGTGCCAGCAGTTCTACTAGCAGGCCTCGGGAGCAGTACTTC.

This clonotype was detected ten times or more. The rearrangement joins TRBV6-5 to TRBJ1-5; possible D gene TRBD1, 5 bases. Germline V gene data show CDR1 as MNHEY and CDR2 as SVGAGI. This CDR3 comprises 14 residues. With 5 bases removed from V and 6 bases from J, the gap between germline ends came to 14 bases. CDR3: CASSHRDLGQPQHF. The DNA of the CDR3 is TGTGCCAGCAGTCACCGGGACCTGGGTCAGCCCCAGCATTTT.

This clonotype was counted many times. V usage is TRBV4-3 and J usage is TRBJ1-5, with a possible D match to TRBD1 (5 bases). This CDR3 comprises 16 residues. Trimming stripped 3 bases from V and 1 base from J, with 13 bases between. The germline V gene has CDR1 LGHNA and CDR2 YSLEER. CDR3 in DNA: TGCGCCAGCAGCCACTCGGCAGGGTCGAGCAATCAGCCCCAGCATTTT. This gives the protein CASSHSAGSSNQPQHF.

This clonotype was seen at least ten times. This rearrangement joins TRBV27 to TRBJ2-2; the match to TRBD2 covers 7 bases. The CDR3 spans 17 residues. Germline CDR1 reads MNHEY; CDR2 reads SMNVEV (reference sequence). After removal of 5 bases from V and 1 base from J, the junction contained 10 bases not matched to a gene. CDR3 DNA: TGTGCCAGCAGTCCGCTTCTCGCTAGCGGGAACACCGGGGAGCTGTTTTTT. It is translated as CASSPLLASGNTGELFF.